These T cell receptor beta chains were read from a single sample in a study of molecular identifiers for immune sequencing clone quantification. A single record per CDR3 protein comes from TCRdb applying MiXCR to the PCR reads. The table shows over 300,000 distinct CDR3 sequences, with 24% occurring only once. The material sequenced was naive CD8+ T cells from blood, with Jurkat cell RNA spiked in. These receptor sequences come from a human donor in good health. Some libraries in this study had Jurkat cell RNA spiked in. Each CDR3 is given with its conserved first and last residue. A D gene is named only where the DNA matches it firmly. Size values are once, few and many counts, or a class for expanded clones, and some rows have none.

abundance	d_gene	j_gene	v_gene	CDR3aa	CDR3nt
few	TRBD2	TRBJ2-3	TRBV20-1	CSARSAGVADTQYF	TGCAGTGCTAGATCGGCGGGAGTGGCAGATACGCAGTATTTT
many	.	TRBJ1-1	TRBV7-9	CASSLPMMNTEAFF	TGTGCCAGCAGCTTACCCATGATGAACACTGAAGCTTTCTTT
many	.	TRBJ2-1	TRBV29-1	CSVERQGNEQFF	TGCAGCGTTGAGAGGCAGGGCAATGAGCAGTTCTTC
many	.	TRBJ2-6	TRBV7-8	CASPTGTGANVLTF	TGTGCCAGCCCTACAGGGACTGGGGCCAACGTCCTGACTTTC
few	TRBD1	TRBJ1-5	TRBV6-4	CASTTRTGSRPQHF	TGTGCCAGCACCACACGGACAGGGAGTCGGCCCCAGCATTTT
few	TRBD1	TRBJ2-7	TRBV7-2	CASSPLLRDRGPEQYF	TGTGCCAGCAGCCCCCTGCTGCGGGACAGGGGGCCCGAGCAGTACTTC
many	TRBD2	TRBJ2-7	TRBV7-9	CASSPRGRGAYYEQYF	TGTGCCAGCAGCCCTCGAGGGCGGGGGGCCTACTACGAGCAGTACTTC
few	TRBD1	TRBJ2-1	TRBV6-5	CASSYSTAGGNEQFF	TGTGCCAGCAGTTACTCAACGGCAGGGGGCAATGAGCAGTTCTTC
many	.	TRBJ2-7	TRBV19	CASSRGAGEQYF	TGTGCCAGTAGTAGAGGGGCAGGTGAGCAGTACTTC
few	TRBD1	TRBJ2-5	TRBV19	CASSTGTAEETQYF	TGTGCCAGTAGTACCGGGACAGCCGAAGAGACCCAGTACTTC
few	TRBD1	TRBJ1-2	TRBV29-1	CSVVDGQGAGYGYTF	TGCAGCGTTGTAGATGGACAGGGGGCTGGCTATGGCTACACCTTC
.	TRBD1	TRBJ2-7	TRBV11-2	CASSNMDRGYEQYF	TGTGCCAGCAGCAACATGGACAGGGGATACGAGCAGTACTTC
.	.	TRBJ2-7	TRBV5-1	CASSLLGAGFYEQYF	TGCGCCAGCAGCTTGTTGGGGGCAGGGTTCTACGAGCAGTACTTC
many	TRBD1	TRBJ2-3	TRBV7-9	CASSLGDSTQYF	TGTGCCAGCAGCTTAGGGGACAGTACGCAGTATTTT
many	.	TRBJ1-1	TRBV7-9	CASSPVAGGTEAFF	TGTGCCAGCAGCCCCGTCGCGGGGGGCACTGAAGCTTTCTTT
.	.	TRBJ1-1	TRBV4-3	CASSQGVSGPEAFF	TGCGCCAGCAGCCAAGGAGTCAGTGGACCCGAAGCTTTCTTT
many	TRBD2	TRBJ2-3	TRBV6-6	CASSYPQLAGVTSTDTQYF	TGTGCCAGCAGTTACCCCCAACTAGCGGGGGTCACTAGCACAGATACGCAGTATTTT
.	.	TRBJ2-2	TRBV12-3/TRBV12-4	CASEGLSGELFF	TGTGCCAGCGAGGGGTTAAGCGGGGAGCTGTTTTTT
.	.	TRBJ1-4	TRBV15	CATSRGYGATNEKLFF	TGTGCCACCAGCAGAGGATATGGTGCAACTAATGAAAAACTGTTTTTT
.	.	TRBJ2-7	TRBV27	CASSLSLYSMNEQYF	TGTGCCAGCAGTTTATCCCTATACTCGATGAACGAGCAGTACTTC
few	.	TRBJ1-5	TRBV6-5	CASSQWGNNQPQHF	TGTGCCAGCAGTCAATGGGGAAACAATCAGCCCCAGCATTTT
many	.	TRBJ2-3	TRBV7-2	CASSGFLGDTQYF	TGTGCCAGCAGCGGGTTCCTGGGGGATACGCAGTATTTT
.	.	TRBJ2-7	TRBV3-1	CASSQSLFPSYEQYF	TGTGCCAGCAGCCAAAGTCTTTTTCCCTCCTACGAGCAGTACTTC
many	TRBD2	TRBJ2-7	TRBV12-3/TRBV12-4	CASRTSGGSYEQYF	TGTGCCAGCAGGACTAGCGGGGGCTCCTACGAGCAGTACTTC
.	.	TRBJ2-1	TRBV30	CDWSFSGSYNEQFF	TGTGACTGGAGCTTTAGCGGTTCCTACAATGAGCAGTTCTTC
few	TRBD1	TRBJ2-5	TRBV12-3/TRBV12-4	CASSPDRGPGTQYF	TGTGCCAGCAGTCCAGACAGGGGGCCGGGGACCCAGTACTTC
many	TRBD1	TRBJ2-7	TRBV4-2	CASSLRTGGLDSYEQYF	TGTGCCAGCAGCCTCAGGACAGGCGGACTGGACTCCTACGAGCAGTACTTC
.	TRBD1	TRBJ1-1	TRBV11-2	CDSSGPGGTNTEAFF	TGTGACAGCAGCGGGCCAGGGGGCACGAACACTGAAGCTTTCTTT
few	.	TRBJ2-3	TRBV20-1	CSASHLKRGGDTQYF	TGCAGTGCTAGCCACCTCAAACGGGGTGGAGATACGCAGTATTTT
.	.	TRBJ1-4	TRBV13	CASSSTGTGEKLFF	TGTGCCAGCAGCTCAACCGGGACGGGTGAAAAACTGTTTTTT
.	.	TRBJ2-3	TRBV5-3	CASSLGIQNTLYF	TGTGCCAGCTCTCTGGGGATTCAAAACACCTTGTACTTT
many	TRBD1	TRBJ2-4	TRBV28	CASSPLRQGLAKNIQYF	TGTGCCAGCAGTCCCCTCCGACAGGGTCTAGCCAAAAACATTCAGTACTTC
many	TRBD2	TRBJ2-7	TRBV4-3	CASSQGLADGRPYEQYF	TGCGCCAGCAGCCAAGGACTAGCGGACGGCCGGCCCTACGAGCAGTACTTC
many	TRBD2	TRBJ2-3	TRBV7-9	CASSLAVAGGTDTQYF	TGTGCCAGCAGCTTAGCTGTAGCGGGGGGCACAGATACGCAGTATTTT
.	.	TRBJ2-5	TRBV6-2/TRBV6-3	CASSFTSSQETQYF	TGTGCCAGCAGTTTTACTAGCAGCCAAGAGACCCAGTACTTC
many	.	TRBJ1-5	TRBV6-6	CASSYGDSSYSNQPQHF	TGTGCCAGCAGTTATGGTGACAGTTCTTATAGCAATCAGCCCCAGCATTTT
few	.	TRBJ2-3	TRBV7-9	CASSPPPGLGKRDDTQYF	TGTGCCAGCAGCCCCCCCCCCGGCCTGGGGAAAAGGGACGATACGCAGTATTTT
many	TRBD1	TRBJ2-1	TRBV7-9	CASSLAQGAHNEQFF	TGTGCCAGCAGCTTAGCTCAGGGGGCGCACAATGAGCAGTTCTTC
.	TRBD1	TRBJ1-5	TRBV4-1	CASSGAGTGGVQTAQHF	TGCGCCAGCAGCGGAGCCGGGACAGGGGGGGTCCAAACGGCCCAGCATTTT